This T cell receptor (beta chain) was profiled in a study of T cell clonality in common variable immunodeficiency. Study-level results: CVID subjects had higher TCRbeta clonality than healthy controls, most marked in about a third. Fewer deletions and N-nucleotide insertions were reportedly seen in common variable immunodeficiency TCR beta sequences.

This clone was detected many times. Its antigen is not identified. The read is 3 residues too short to cover the CDR3 end, so that end is filled in from the germline J gene. CVID and control samples used equivalent genomic DNA input. Sequencing used immunoSEQ multiplex PCR; TCRdb keeps in-frame clones, though not all of them. This sample has approximately 18,000 clones, each found more than once. The germline V and J ends were trimmed by 7 bases and 4 bases, with 16 bases remaining between them. Germline values: CDR1 SNHLY, CDR2 FYNNEI. The CDR3 consists of 15 residues. Patients had low serum IgG, IgA and/or IgM and specific antibody deficiency. For at least one year, all CVID subjects received replacement immunoglobulin.

The chain has TRBV2 and TRBJ2-2; possible D gene TRBD2, 7 bases. Sequencing used peripheral blood mononuclear cells. This sequence was found in a human donor with common variable immunodeficiency. Partial CDR3 DNA: TGTGCCAGCACCCTGGAGGGGGGGCGCACCGGGGAG. Protein product: CASTLEGGRTGE. The whole CDR3 region reads CASTLEGGRTGELFF.